The T cell receptor beta chain described here comes from a study of blood T cell repertoires in COVID-19. The CDR3 sequence is 15 residues long. The germline V gene encodes CDR1 MDHEN and CDR2 SYDVKM. The germline V and J ends were trimmed by 6 bases and 4 bases, with 19 bases remaining between them. Repertoires were generated with immunoSEQ multiplex PCR, while TCRdb's copy carries only in-frame clones and drops some. The sample includes around 450,000 clones, approximately 90% of them seen just once. This TCR came from a woman aged 18 to 35 with acute COVID-19. J is TRBJ2-7 and V is TRBV28; D may be TRBD1 (6 bases). Sequenced material: PBMCs or T cells enriched from blood (not recorded which). CDR3 loop: CASSRRGQFGYEQYF. In DNA, the CDR3 is TGTGCCAGCAGCCGCAGGGGCCAATTCGGATACGAGCAGTACTTC. Looking up the rest from reference TRBV28 and TRBJ2-7 gives the full variable domain: DVKVTQSSRYLVKRTGEKVFLECVQDMDHENMFWYRQDPGLGLRLIYFSYDVKMKEKGDIPEGYSVSREKKERFSLILESASTNQTSMYLCASSRRGQFGYEQYFGPGTRLTVT.